Listed below are T cell receptor beta chains from one sample, sequenced in a study of shared clonotypes between healthy human individuals. The data were produced by immunoSEQ multiplex PCR, yet TCRdb's version contains in-frame clones alone and is incomplete. Here the sample spans some 2,000,000 clones, 95% being singletons. Sequenced input: naive CD4+ T cells sorted from blood. These receptors were taken from a man aged 18 to 30 in good health. The conserved cysteine and the conserved F or W are not part of the CDR3 here.

j_call,v_call,cdr3_aa
TRBJ2-5,TRBV2,ASSEGGGQTQY
TRBJ1-6,TRBV2,ASTSQVGQPEGSPLH
TRBJ1-1,TRBV5-4,ASSLEPVNTEAF
TRBJ1-6,TRBV5-4,ASSLDRHNSPLH
TRBJ1-5,TRBV28,ASSIITGDQPQH
TRBJ2-6,TRBV10-3,AISEGGPGANVLT
TRBJ1-5,TRBV19,ASSGGGGLGQPQH
TRBJ2-5,TRBV10-1,ASSETAKETQY
TRBJ1-5,TRBV28,ASGLGWQAGNQPQH
TRBJ1-2,TRBV6-5,ASSYYGAPDGYT
TRBJ2-7,TRBV9,ASPPRPYSAGEQY
TRBJ2-2,TRBV7-9,ASSSPRGELF
TRBJ2-7,TRBV18,ASSPPGAKAYEQY
TRBJ1-2,TRBV6-5,ASSRTRVDGYT
TRBJ2-3,TRBV7-2,ASSLRGRGTDTQY
TRBJ2-6,TRBV2,ASSEATGVNVLT
TRBJ2-2,TRBV19,ASSQTGAGELF
TRBJ1-6,TRBV30,AWSRGRGAGNSPLH
TRBJ2-7,TRBV6-5,ASRLAGDFYEQY
TRBJ2-2,TRBV6-1,ASRDSYTGELF
TRBJ1-2,TRBV19,ASQDRGPPYGYT
TRBJ2-7,TRBV15,ATSRATGAAAEQY
TRBJ1-2,TRBV2,ASSELGQGFGYT
TRBJ1-6,TRBV6-5,ASSYAQGNNSPLH
TRBJ2-3,TRBV7-2,ASSSSSGLGTDTQY
TRBJ2-7,TRBV10-1,ASSEGGLAGNEQY
TRBJ2-1,TRBV4-3,ASSPGGLYNEQF
TRBJ2-3,TRBV28,ASKKRREADTQY
TRBJ2-4,TRBV5-1,ASSVDRGGDIQY
TRBJ1-5,TRBV7-2,ASSLVSMGQSNQPQH
TRBJ2-7,TRBV6-1,ASSEAGSYEQY
TRBJ2-1,TRBV6-5,ATHRGKNNEQF
TRBJ1-1,TRBV18,ASSPLARDTEAF
TRBJ2-3,TRBV4-2,ASSRQGDLLSTDTQY
TRBJ2-7,TRBV10-3,AISESQEQY
TRBJ2-7,TRBV2,ASSDGHLTFSYEQY